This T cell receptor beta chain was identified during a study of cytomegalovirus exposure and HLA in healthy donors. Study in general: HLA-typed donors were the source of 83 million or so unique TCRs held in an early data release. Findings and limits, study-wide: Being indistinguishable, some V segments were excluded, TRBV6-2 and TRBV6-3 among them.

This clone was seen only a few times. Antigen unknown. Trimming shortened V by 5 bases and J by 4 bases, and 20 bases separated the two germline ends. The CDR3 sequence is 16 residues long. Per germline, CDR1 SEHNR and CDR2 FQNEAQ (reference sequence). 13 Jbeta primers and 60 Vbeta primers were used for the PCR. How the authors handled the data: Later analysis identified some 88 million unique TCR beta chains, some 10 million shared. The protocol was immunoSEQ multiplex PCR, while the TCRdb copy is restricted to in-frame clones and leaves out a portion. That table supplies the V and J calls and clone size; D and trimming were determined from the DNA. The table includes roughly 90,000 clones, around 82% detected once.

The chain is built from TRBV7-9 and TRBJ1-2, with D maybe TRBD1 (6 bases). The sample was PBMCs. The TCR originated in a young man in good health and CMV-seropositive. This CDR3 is CASSPSAGGAGYGYTF. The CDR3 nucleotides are TGTGCCAGCAGCCCCAGCGCGGGGGGCGCGGGCTATGGCTACACCTTC.